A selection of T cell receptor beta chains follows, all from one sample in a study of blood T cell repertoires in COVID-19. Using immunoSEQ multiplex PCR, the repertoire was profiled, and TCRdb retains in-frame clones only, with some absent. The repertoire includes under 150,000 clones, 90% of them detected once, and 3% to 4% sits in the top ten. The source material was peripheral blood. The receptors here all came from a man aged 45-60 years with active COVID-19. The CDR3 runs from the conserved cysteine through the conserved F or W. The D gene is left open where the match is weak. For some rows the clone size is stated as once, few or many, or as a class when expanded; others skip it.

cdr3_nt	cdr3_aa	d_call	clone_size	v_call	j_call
TGTGCCAGCAGTGAAGCGGCAGGGATTAGGGAAAAACTGTTTTTT	CASSEAAGIREKLFF	.	.	TRBV6-1	TRBJ1-4
TGTGCCAGCAGCTTAGGGCCAGACAACCGGGACAGGGGCAGAGAGACCCAGTACTTC	CASSLGPDNRDRGRETQYF	TRBD1	few	TRBV7-9	TRBJ2-5
TGTGCCAGCAGCTTAGTTCAGGGGGCCACTGAAGCTTTCTTT	CASSLVQGATEAFF	TRBD1	few	TRBV7-3	TRBJ1-1
TGTGCCAGCAGCTTGACCTCCCACGGGGGAATAGCGGAGACCCAGTACTTC	CASSLTSHGGIAETQYF	.	.	TRBV11-3	TRBJ2-5
TGCGCCAGCAGCCCCTTAATAGGGGCTGGGGAAAACACTGAAGCTTTCTTT	CASSPLIGAGENTEAFF	.	.	TRBV5-1	TRBJ1-1
TGTGCCAGCAGTGGACTAGCGGGGTATGAGCAGTTCTTC	CASSGLAGYEQFF	TRBD2	.	TRBV12-3/TRBV12-4	TRBJ2-1
TGTGCCAGCAGATTGGACAGGGGGTCGGCATCACCCCTCCACTTT	CASRLDRGSASPLHF	TRBD1	.	TRBV11-1	TRBJ1-6
TGTGCCAGCTCACCCCCCGGGAACACCGGGGAGCTGTTTTTT	CASSPPGNTGELFF	.	.	TRBV18	TRBJ2-2
TGTGCCAGCAGGCCCGGGGTGAACACTGAAGCTTTCTTT	CASRPGVNTEAFF	.	.	TRBV6-5	TRBJ1-1
TGCGCCAGCAGCCCCGCGACAGGCCTTTCGCACAATGAGCAGTTCTTC	CASSPATGLSHNEQFF	.	once	TRBV5-1	TRBJ2-1
TGTGCCAGCAGCTCCCCGGGACTAGCGGGAGAACTAGATACGCAGTATTTT	CASSSPGLAGELDTQYF	TRBD2	.	TRBV5-6	TRBJ2-3
TGTGCCAGCAGTGTTGGGACAGCCGAAGCTTTCTTT	CASSVGTAEAFF	TRBD1	.	TRBV25-1	TRBJ1-1
TGTGCCAGCAGCCAAGCGGGAGGAGGCACAGATACGCAGTATTTT	CASSQAGGGTDTQYF	TRBD2	.	TRBV4-2	TRBJ2-3